The sequence of this T cell receptor (beta chain) was determined in a study of Ad26.COV2.S vaccination and SARS-CoV-2 variants. Whole-study results and caveats: Once vaccination had occurred, spike-specific CD8+ and CD4+ T cell responses reportedly showed substantial breadth.

V dropped 3 bases and J dropped 1 base, with 9 bases sitting between them. The CDR3 has 14 residues. Germline V CDR1 and CDR2: SGHAT, FQNNGV. Produced via immunoSEQ multiplex PCR; TCRdb's table is partial and in-frame only. The sample has 350,000 to 400,000 clones, roughly nine tenths seen once. This clone was seen a single time. Its antigen is not known. Treatment here: 15 to 20 received Ad26.COV2.S at low or high dose, single or two shots; 5 received placebo; per-sample allocation not given. Sampling was performed 63 days after the first vaccine or placebo injection. An Ad26 vector that expressed Wuhan-strain SARS-CoV-2 spike constituted the vaccine.

The sequence was obtained from a person between 18 and 60 years old who received the Ad26.COV2.S COVID-19 vaccine or a placebo. The input for sequencing was peripheral blood, taken in a trial of Ad26.COV2.S vaccine versus placebo. This chain links TRBV11-2 with TRBJ1-2; possibly TRBD1 for D (5 bases). This CDR3 reads CASSFGGSNYGYTF. The CDR3 DNA is TGTGCCAGCAGCTTCGGGGGGAGTAACTATGGCTACACCTTC.